This entry lists 27 T cell receptor beta chains sequenced from one sample in a study of OX40 agonist ivuxolimab in advanced cancers. Libraries were prepared by immunoSEQ multiplex PCR; TCRdb keeps only in-frame clonotypes and omits some of them. Of 75,000 to 90,000 clones listed, around 90% are singletons. The sample consisted of CD4+ or CD8+ T cells sorted from blood, taken in a trial of the OX40 agonist ivuxolimab. These receptors originate from an adult with an advanced solid tumor such as melanoma, head and neck, liver or kidney cancer.

V gene TRBV6-1 combines with J gene TRBJ2-5, with a tentative D call TRBD1 (6 bases). The CDR3 is 13 residues long. The germline gives CDR1 MNHNS, CDR2 SASEGT. V was cut by 5 bases and J by 0 bases, with 7 bases left in between. DNA of the CDR3: TGTGCCAGCAGTACAGGGCACCAAGAGACCCAGTACTTC. This translates into CASSTGHQETQYF.

The chain is built from TRBV2 and TRBJ1-1; D gene unclear. Germline assignment: CDR1 SNHLY and CDR2 FYNNEI. The CDR3 is 15 amino acids. The V end was cut by 2 bases, the J end by 4 bases, with 14 bases between. Written as DNA, the CDR3 is TGTGCCAGCAGTGAAAGTAAGTCGGTCGGCACTGAAGCTTTCTTT. This sequence encodes CASSESKSVGTEAFF.

The rearrangement uses TRBV9 and TRBJ2-7; the match to TRBD2 covers 7 bases. The CDR3 is 17 residues long. V was clipped by 3 bases and J by 3 bases; unmatched bases: 15. The germline CDR1 and CDR2 sequences are SGDLS and YYNGEE. The CDR3 DNA reads TGTGCCAGCAGCGCTCGTCCGGGAGGAAGTTTTCTCTACGAGCAGTACTTC. Protein product: CASSARPGGSFLYEQYF.

The J gene is TRBJ1-3, the V gene TRBV19; 9 bases are a match to TRBD1. This CDR3 has 16 residues. Per the germline V gene, CDR1 is LNHDA and CDR2 is SQIVND (reference sequence). With 7 bases clipped from V and 1 base from J, the junction kept 8 bases outside the gene matches. In DNA form, the CDR3 reads TGTGCCAGTACACCGGGACAGGGCTCTTCTGGAAACACCATATATTTT. It is translated as CASTPGQGSSGNTIYF. Variable domain in full (rest from reference TRBV19 and TRBJ1-3): DGGITQSPKYLFRKEGQNVTLSCEQNLNHDAMYWYRQDPGQGLRLIYYSQIVNDFQKGDIAEGYSVSREKKESFPLTVTSAQKNPTAFYLCASTPGQGSSGNTIYFGEGSWLTVV.

The V gene is TRBV30, the J gene TRBJ2-1; 7 bases line up with TRBD2. CDR3 length equals 13 residues. With 5 bases clipped from V and 5 bases from J, the junction kept 6 bases outside the gene matches. Germline-derived CDR1 and CDR2 are GTSNPN and SVGIG (reference sequence). The CDR3 loop reads CAWGAGYNNEQFF. In DNA, the CDR3 is TGTGCCTGGGGAGCGGGATACAACAATGAGCAGTTCTTC.

The V and J genes are TRBV5-4 and TRBJ2-3; TRBD2 matches at 11 bases. CDR3 length: 16 residues. Germline V CDR1 and CDR2: SGHNT, YYREEE (reference sequence). The V gene end was trimmed by 4 bases and the J gene end by 5 bases; junction bases not matched to a gene: 9. The DNA for the CDR3 is TGTGCCAGCAGCCCCGGCGGGACTAGCGGTCGAGATACGCAGTATTTT. Encoded protein: CASSPGGTSGRDTQYF.

The CDR3 loop reads CAIRGGPNEKLFF. The CDR3 nucleotides read TGTGCCATCAGGGGGGGGCCTAATGAAAAACTGTTTTTT. V gene TRBV10-3 combines with J gene TRBJ1-4; a possible D gene is TRBD1 (6 bases). In germline, CDR1 is ENHRY, CDR2 SYGVKD. The CDR3 totals 13 residues. V was cut by 6 bases and J by 3 bases, with 8 bases left in between.

The V and J genes are TRBV15 and TRBJ2-7; 9 nucleotides line up with TRBD2. The CDR3 length is 17 residues. The trim removed 0 bases at V and 3 bases at J, leaving 9 bases unmatched. Germline V CDR1 and CDR2: LNHNV, YYDKDF (reference sequence). CDR3 DNA sequence: TGTGCCACCAGCAGAGATATGAGCGGGGGGCTTATCTACGAGCAGTACTTC. Translating it yields CATSRDMSGGLIYEQYF. The complete variable domain, with remaining parts taken from reference TRBV15 and TRBJ2-7, reads DAMVIQNPRYQVTQFGKPVTLSCSQTLNHNVMYWYQQKSSQAPKLLFHYYDKDFNNEADTPDNFQSRRPNTSFCFLDIRSPGLGDTAMYLCATSRDMSGGLIYEQYFGPGTRLTVT.

The rearrangement links TRBV5-6 to TRBJ2-7, with D uncertain. The CDR3 extends over 12 amino acids. V was cut by 1 base and J by 4 bases, with 6 bases left in between. CDR1 SGHDT and CDR2 YYEEEE come from the germline V gene. The CDR3 region has the DNA TGTGCCAGCAGCTTGCAAGTTTACGAGCAGTACTTC. As protein: CASSLQVYEQYF.

This clone is a singleton in its sample. The chain is built from TRBV7-6 and TRBJ2-2; 7 nucleotides align to TRBD2. The germline V gene has CDR1 SGHVS and CDR2 FNYEAQ. The CDR3 loop spans 16 amino acids. Trimming took 6 bases from V and 0 from J; bases not matched to a gene: 7. In DNA, the CDR3 is TGTGCCAGCAGTCATAGTGGGGGGGCGAACACCGGGGAGCTGTTTTTT. It yields the protein CASSHSGGANTGELFF.

The chain uses TRBV6-1 and TRBJ1-2, with 7 bases matching TRBD1. With 5 bases clipped from V and 8 bases from J, the junction kept 11 bases outside the gene matches. The germline CDR1 and CDR2 sequences are MNHNS and SASEGT. This CDR3 region has 14 residues. Here the CDR3 DNA reads TGTGCCAGCAGTTCCCCGACAGGGAGAAGAGGCTACACCTTC. Residues: CASSSPTGRRGYTF.

This clone was observed a single time. The V gene is TRBV15, the J gene TRBJ2-2; no firm D call. There are 13 residues in the CDR3. CDR1 LNHNV and CDR2 YYDKDF come from the germline V gene (reference sequence). V lost 0 bases, J lost 5 bases, and 4 bases lay in between. CDR3 sequence (DNA): TGTGCCACCAGCAGAGACTTAACCGGGGAGCTGTTTTTT. Translating it yields CATSRDLTGELFF.

Only one count was recorded for this clone. This chain joins TRBV5-4 and TRBJ2-3; D is undetermined. Germline V gene lookup returns CDR1 SGHNT and CDR2 YYREEE (reference sequence). The V and J ends lost 0 bases and 7 bases respectively, with 3 bases between them. The CDR3 loop spans 11 amino acids. CDR3 sequence reads: CASSLVNTQYF. CDR3 bases: TGTGCCAGCAGCTTGGTCAATACGCAGTATTTT.

This clone occurred a few times. The chain has TRBV7-3 and TRBJ2-3; no clear D. With 4 bases removed from V and 3 bases from J, the gap between germline ends came to 14 bases. The CDR3 has 15 residues. Germline V gene data show CDR1 as SGHTA and CDR2 as FQGTGA. The CDR3 region has the DNA TGTGCCAGCAGCTCCAAAGTAAGCTGGACAGATACGCAGTATTTT. Translation gives CASSSKVSWTDTQYF.

This chain uses TRBV29-1 with TRBJ2-2, with TRBD1 matching 8 bases. The V and J ends lost 4 bases and 8 bases, in that order; junction bases with no gene match: 12. CDR3 size: 15 residues. The germline V gene encodes CDR1 SQVTM and CDR2 ANQGSEA. CDR3 in DNA: TGCAGCGTTGCCTCCGGGACAGGTCTTGCTGGGGAGCTGTTTTTT. Protein product: CSVASGTGLAGELFF.

V and J are TRBV4-1 and TRBJ1-4, with TRBD1 identical over 8 bases. Trimming cost V 4 bases and J 3 bases; bases outside gene matches: 4. The CDR3 is 15 amino acids. Germline-derived CDR1 and CDR2 are MGHRA and YSYEKL. CDR3 amino acids: CASSPGQGSNEKLFF. As DNA, the CDR3 is TGCGCCAGCAGCCCCGGACAGGGCTCTAATGAAAAACTGTTTTTT.

The chain has TRBV4-1 and TRBJ2-1; the D call may be TRBD1 or TRBD2 (5 bases each). CDR1 and CDR2 (germline): MGHRA, YSYEKL. V shed 5 bases and J shed 13 bases, with 18 bases lying between them. This CDR3 has 13 amino acids. CDR3: CASSAGPGDHQFF. The CDR3 DNA follows: TGCGCCAGCAGCGCCGGCCCCGGGGACCATCAGTTCTTC.

V gene TRBV13 combines with J gene TRBJ1-5; 8 nucleotides match TRBD1. After removal of 5 bases from V and 7 bases from J, the junction contained 10 bases not matched to a gene. CDR1 is PRHDT, CDR2 FYEKMQ, per germline (reference sequence). The CDR3 runs to 15 residues. The chain's CDR3 is CASSPGTGPNQPQHF. The CDR3 DNA is TGTGCCAGCAGCCCCGGGACAGGACCTAACCAGCCCCAGCATTTT.

V is TRBV5-1 and J is TRBJ2-5; TRBD1 matches at 11 bases. The trim removed 3 bases at V and 7 bases at J, leaving 5 bases unmatched. The V gene's germline CDR1 is SGHRS and CDR2 YFSETQ. There are 14 residues in the CDR3. CDR3 loop: CASSWGQGDVTQYF. The CDR3 bases are TGCGCCAGCAGCTGGGGACAGGGGGATGTGACCCAGTACTTC.

The genes are TRBV18 and TRBJ2-1; D uncertain. Germline CDR1 KGHSH, CDR2 LQKENI. V was pared by 2 bases and J by 8 bases, with 4 bases between. The CDR3 length is 11 residues. This chain's CDR3 is CASSPGDEQFF. The DNA of the CDR3 is TGTGCCAGCTCACCAGGAGATGAGCAGTTCTTC.

The V gene is TRBV18, the J gene TRBJ1-1; D gene ambiguous. In germline, CDR1 is KGHSH, CDR2 LQKENI. This CDR3 is built from 13 residues. V dropped 2 bases and J dropped 3 bases, with 7 bases sitting between them. For the CDR3, the DNA is TGTGCCAGCTCACCAGGAGTCGACACTGAAGCTTTCTTT. Residues: CASSPGVDTEAFF.

The V gene is TRBV6-6, the J gene TRBJ1-2; maybe TRBD1 (5 bases). Germline loops: CDR1 MNHNY, CDR2 SVGAGI (reference sequence). V lost 0 bases and J 3 bases, leaving 11 bases between the germline ends. The length of the CDR3 is 15 residues. CDR3 sequence: CASSYSGLGDYGYTF. In DNA form, the CDR3 reads TGTGCCAGCAGTTACTCGGGCCTGGGGGACTATGGCTACACCTTC.

J is TRBJ2-1 and V is TRBV4-1; no reliable D call. The V end was cut by 1 base, the J end by 7 bases, with 14 bases between. The CDR3 loop spans 15 amino acids. The germline V gene has CDR1 MGHRA and CDR2 YSYEKL. The CDR3 is CASSQGPGEKNEQFF. The CDR3 nucleotides are TGCGCCAGCAGCCAAGGTCCGGGCGAGAAAAATGAGCAGTTCTTC.

The chain recombines TRBV5-4 with TRBJ1-3; TRBD1 matches at 9 bases. The length of the CDR3 is 16 residues. Trimming cost V 4 bases and J 0 bases; bases outside gene matches: 5. Germline CDR1 reads SGHNT; CDR2 reads YYREEE (reference sequence). DNA of the CDR3: TGTGCCAGCAGCGCAAAGACAGGGGGCTCTGGAAACACCATATATTTT. As protein: CASSAKTGGSGNTIYF.

V usage is TRBV7-3 and J usage is TRBJ2-1; no firm D call. The CDR3 runs 13 residues. The germline V and J ends were trimmed by 3 bases and 8 bases, with 11 bases remaining between them. CDR1 is SGHTA and CDR2 is FQGTGA in the germline V gene. The CDR3 coding sequence is TGTGCCAGCAGCTTTCTAGATACCCATGAGCAGTTCTTC. Encoded protein: CASSFLDTHEQFF.

Regarding this clone: Distinct nucleotide sequences in the sample also encode this CDR3. The chain links TRBV5-1 to TRBJ2-1; 10 nucleotides align to TRBD2. Germline-derived CDR1 and CDR2 are SGHRS and YFSETQ. The CDR3 loop spans 15 amino acids. J gave up 5 bases and V 0 bases, and 2 bases lay outside the gene matches. CDR3 DNA sequence: TGCGCCAGCAGCTTGGGGCTAGCGGGAGACAATGAGCAGTTCTTC. Translating gives CASSLGLAGDNEQFF.

The chain recombines TRBV6-5 with TRBJ2-7; 9 nucleotides match TRBD1. Germline CDR1 reads MNHEY; CDR2 reads SVGAGI. This CDR3 is built from 13 residues. V lost 6 bases, J lost 3 bases, and 3 bases stayed unmatched. The CDR3 DNA sequence: TGTGCCAGCAGGGGGACAGGGTTCTACGAGCAGTACTTC. Amino acid sequence: CASRGTGFYEQYF.